A single sample is the source of the 16 T cell receptor beta chains below, sequenced in a study of blood T cell repertoires in COVID-19. Measured with immunoSEQ multiplex PCR; TCRdb has only the in-frame clones, and not every one. The data contain a few hundred thousand clones, 85% to 90% of them singletons. The specimen was PBMCs or T cells enriched from blood (not recorded which). These receptors originate from a man between 25 and 39 years old who had recovered from COVID-19.

The chain links TRBV2 to TRBJ2-7; TRBD2 matches at 7 bases. This CDR3 has 14 amino acids. Unmatched junction bases numbered 5, after V lost 6 bases and J lost 0 bases. Germline V gene sequence: CDR1 SNHLY, CDR2 FYNNEI. The CDR3 sequence is CASRGGVLSYEQYF. The CDR3 DNA reads as TGTGCCAGCAGGGGGGGGGTTCTCTCCTACGAGCAGTACTTC.

In the case of this clone: Other DNA sequences of this sample code for an identical CDR3. V is TRBV28 and J is TRBJ1-5; 7 nucleotides agree with TRBD1. The V and J ends lost 6 bases and 4 bases, in that order; junction bases with no gene match: 6. The CDR3 spans 14 residues. The V gene's germline CDR1 is MDHEN and CDR2 SYDVKM. CDR3 nucleotide sequence: TGTGCCAGCAGCCTGGACAGGAGGAATCAGCCCCAGCATTTT. Amino acid sequence: CASSLDRRNQPQHF.

A word on this clone: Relative to the germline gene, one junction end is altered; a read error may explain this. The CDR3 loop reads CASSLTGGEPSYEQYF. The CDR3 DNA is TGTGCCAGCAGCCTAACAGGGGGCGAACCGTCGTACGAGCAGTACTTC. V gene TRBV7-3 combines with J gene TRBJ2-7, with TRBD1 matching over 9 bases. The CDR3 has 16 residues. Looked up from germline, CDR1 is SGHTA and CDR2 is FQGTGA.

V usage is TRBV10-3 and J usage is TRBJ2-7; no clear D. Looked up from germline, CDR1 is ENHRY and CDR2 is SYGVKD. This CDR3 contains 14 residues. V gave up 0 bases and J gave up 3 bases, with 9 bases separating them. The CDR3 DNA sequence: TGTGCCATCAGTGAGTCGAACACCCTCTACGAGCAGTACTTC. This encodes CAISESNTLYEQYF.

V gene TRBV12-3 or TRBV12-4 combines with J gene TRBJ1-2; perhaps TRBD1 as D (5 bases). This CDR3 contains 13 residues. V gave up 3 bases and J gave up 7 bases, with 12 bases separating them. CDR3 sequence reads: CASSFSGFGGYTF. DNA of the CDR3: TGTGCCAGCAGTTTTTCAGGGTTTGGTGGCTACACCTTC.

The chain carries TRBV6-5 and TRBJ2-1, with D unresolved. Trimming took 2 bases from V and 4 from J, leaving 6 bases between them. The CDR3 contains 13 residues. CDR1 and CDR2 from the germline V gene are MNHEY and SVGAGI. The CDR3 here is CASSYTPYNEQFF. Written as DNA, the CDR3 is TGTGCCAGCAGTTACACTCCTTACAATGAGCAGTTCTTC.

V is TRBV4-1 and J is TRBJ1-3; D remains unclear. Trimming stripped 6 bases from V and 7 bases from J, with 16 bases between. In germline, CDR1 is MGHRA, CDR2 YSYEKL. This CDR3 is built from 14 residues. CDR3 sequence (DNA): TGCGCCAGCAGGGTCGCATCTTTAGCCAACACCATATATTTT. It yields the protein CASRVASLANTIYF.

The chain links TRBV29-1 to TRBJ2-7, with 8 bases matching TRBD2. The V gene end was trimmed by 7 bases and the J gene end by 3 bases; junction bases not matched to a gene: 5. This CDR3 has 12 residues. The germline gives CDR1 SQVTM, CDR2 ANQGSEA. The CDR3 region has the DNA TGCAGCGCGCAACTAGCGGACTACGAGCAGTACTTC. Translated, it gives CSAQLADYEQYF.

The V call is TRBV21-1, the J call TRBJ2-7; the D call in the table, TRBD2, was not verified against the DNA. TRBV21-1 constitutes a pseudogene. This CDR3 has 13 amino acids. This CDR3 is CASSKVVTSEQYF. CDR3 in DNA: TGTGCCAGCAGCAAAGTTGTAACTAGCGAGCAGTACTTC.

The chain carries TRBV7-9 and TRBJ2-7, with TRBD2 matching 11 bases. Per the germline V gene, CDR1 is SEHNR and CDR2 is FQNEAQ (reference sequence). The CDR3 is 14 amino acids. V gave up 5 bases and J gave up 7 bases; unmatched junction bases: 7. The CDR3 nucleotides are TGTGCCAGCAGCCCGGGACTAGCGGCGGGGGAGCAGTACTTC. It translates to CASSPGLAAGEQYF.

The chain carries TRBV7-2 and TRBJ1-2; 8 bases are a match to TRBD1. With V trimmed by 4 bases and J by 2 bases, 12 bases remained unmatched. This CDR3 spans 17 amino acids. Germline V gene data show CDR1 as SGHTA and CDR2 as FQGNSA. The CDR3 protein is CASSSTLPTGVNYGYTF. The CDR3 DNA is TGTGCCAGCAGCTCAACCCTTCCGACAGGGGTAAACTATGGCTACACCTTC.

J is TRBJ2-2 and V is TRBV28; possible D gene TRBD1, 6 bases. CDR1 is MDHEN, CDR2 SYDVKM, per germline. CDR3 length: 15 residues. The V and J ends lost 6 bases and 9 bases respectively, with 20 bases between them. The CDR3 sequence is CASSHGQPGARELFF. For the CDR3, the DNA is TGTGCCAGCAGCCACGGACAGCCCGGGGCCCGGGAGCTGTTTTTT.

The CDR3 reads CASSPVHEAEAFF. The CDR3 bases are TGTGCCAGCTCACCGGTCCACGAGGCTGAAGCTTTCTTT. The J gene is TRBJ1-1, the V gene TRBV18; D is unresolved. The CDR3 is 13 residues long. Germline CDR1 reads KGHSH; CDR2 reads LQKENI. V shed 3 bases and J shed 6 bases, with 11 bases lying between them.

The chain carries TRBV6-2 or TRBV6-3 and TRBJ2-7; 8 bases line up with TRBD1. Germline V CDR1 and CDR2: MNHEY, SVGEGT. The V segment lost 4 bases and the J segment 6 bases; nucleotides outside the gene matches: 14. The CDR3 covers 16 residues. In DNA, the CDR3 is TGTGCCAGCAGTTCGGACAGGGTCCTTGGACCCCGCGAGCAGTACTTC. Residues: CASSSDRVLGPREQYF.

The CDR3 is CASRGYSGNRYEQYF. The CDR3 nucleotides are TGCGCCAGCAGGGGGTATAGCGGGAACCGATACGAGCAGTACTTC. The gene calls are TRBV5-1 and TRBJ2-7; TRBD2 aligns across 8 bases. Germline CDR1 SGHRS, CDR2 YFSETQ. There are 15 residues in the CDR3. The V and J ends lost 5 bases and 4 bases, in that order; junction bases with no gene match: 11.

The chain has TRBV6-1 and TRBJ1-2; no definite D call. Germline V gives CDR1 MNHNS, CDR2 SASEGT. V lost 2 bases, J lost 2 bases, and 12 bases lay in between. This CDR3 comprises 15 residues. The CDR3 DNA follows: TGTGCCAGCAGTGAATTCGCCACTCCCAACTATGGCTACACCTTC. It yields the protein CASSEFATPNYGYTF.